The rows below give T cell receptor beta chains drawn from one sample of a study of T cell repertoires in cytomegalovirus infection. TCRdb reprocessed the reads with MiXCR, giving one entry per CDR3 protein. This table holds almost 90,000 distinct CDR3 sequences, 25% to 30% found once. No antigen has been identified for these receptors. Sequences were derived from CD8+ T cells from cultured PBMCs, sampled from culture after CMV antigen stimulation. The receptors derive from a human donor in good health (CMV status not recorded). Some clones in this sample may be carry-over from other donors' samples. Both conserved end residues are part of each CDR3. The D gene is left open where the match is weak. Expanded clones get a size class; other rows say once, few or many, or leave the size out.

j_call | v_call | clone_size | d_call | cdr3_aa | cdr3_nt
TRBJ1-1 | TRBV5-1 | few | NA | CASSLATGMNTEAFF | TGCGCCAGCAGCTTGGCTACGGGAATGAACACTGAAGCTTTCTTT
TRBJ2-2 | TRBV2 | few | NA | CASSEAGGLGSGELFF | TGTGCCAGCAGTGAAGCTGGGGGCTTGGGGTCCGGGGAGCTGTTTTTT
TRBJ2-7 | TRBV5-6 | few | NA | CASSLSGRAGQYF | TGTGCCAGCAGCTTGTCGGGACGGGCTGGGCAGTACTTC
TRBJ1-3 | TRBV28 | few | TRBD1 | CASSSQGQGLQAIYF | TGTGCCAGCAGTTCTCAGGGACAGGGACTTCAAGCCATATATTTT
TRBJ1-1 | TRBV7-7 | NA | NA | CASTPLGSDTEAFF | TGTGCCAGCACCCCGCTTGGGTCGGACACTGAAGCTTTCTTT
TRBJ2-1 | TRBV11-2 | NA | TRBD2 | CASSLLAGADNEQFF | TGTGCCAGCAGCTTACTAGCGGGGGCCGACAATGAGCAGTTCTTC
TRBJ1-1 | TRBV29-1 | many | NA | CSVELQGKAFF | TGCAGCGTTGAGCTTCAGGGCAAAGCTTTCTTT
TRBJ2-1 | TRBV12-3/TRBV12-4 | NA | NA | CASSLQVLGDYNEQFF | TGTGCCAGCAGTTTACAGGTCCTAGGGGATTACAATGAGCAGTTCTTC
TRBJ1-2 | TRBV7-6 | NA | NA | CASRRGGNYGYTF | TGTGCCAGCAGAAGGGGAGGAAACTATGGCTACACCTTC
TRBJ1-3 | TRBV12-3/TRBV12-4 | NA | NA | CASSMAVRGNTIYF | TGTGCCAGCAGTATGGCAGTGAGGGGAAACACCATATATTTT
TRBJ2-7 | TRBV2 | few | NA | CASSGPHSGTYEQYF | TGTGCCAGCAGTGGGCCCCATTCAGGGACCTACGAGCAGTACTTC
TRBJ2-1 | TRBV6-4 | NA | TRBD2 | CASSYTPSSGGHTGSSYNEQFF | TGTGCCAGCAGTTACACACCTTCTAGCGGGGGGCACACAGGAAGCTCCTACAATGAGCAGTTCTTC
TRBJ1-3 | TRBV12-3/TRBV12-4 | many | NA | CASSSGFFGNTIYF | TGTGCCAGCAGTTCCGGTTTTTTTGGAAACACCATATATTTT
TRBJ2-1 | TRBV12-3/TRBV12-4 | NA | TRBD1 | CASSLGTGGLYEQFF | TGTGCCAGCAGTCTAGGGACAGGGGGTCTATATGAGCAGTTCTTC
TRBJ1-5 | TRBV5-1 | many | TRBD1 | CASSPGTGWSNQPQHF | TGCGCCAGCAGCCCCGGGACAGGGTGGAGCAATCAGCCCCAGCATTTT
TRBJ2-7 | TRBV12-3/TRBV12-4 | many | NA | CASSRWGSYEQYF | TGTGCCAGCTCTAGGTGGGGATCCTACGAGCAGTACTTC
TRBJ1-6 | TRBV27 | NA | TRBD1 | CASSPRDRGNSPLHF | TGTGCCAGCAGTCCCCGGGACAGGGGTAATTCACCCCTCCACTTT
TRBJ2-3 | TRBV10-3 | many | TRBD2 | CAIKGVASGDQLNTQYF | TGTGCCATCAAAGGAGTGGCTAGCGGCGACCAACTGAATACGCAGTATTTT
TRBJ2-1 | TRBV7-9 | many | NA | CASSLSGAVQGSDEQFF | TGTGCCAGCAGCTTAAGTGGGGCCGTTCAGGGGAGTGATGAGCAGTTCTTC
TRBJ2-1 | TRBV24-1 | NA | TRBD1 | CATTGPGQAYNEQFF | TGTGCCACCACTGGTCCGGGACAGGCCTACAATGAGCAGTTCTTC
TRBJ2-7 | TRBV6-2/TRBV6-3 | NA | NA | CASSYLGSYEQYF | TGTGCCAGCAGTTACCTAGGGAGCTACGAGCAGTACTTC
TRBJ2-2 | TRBV5-4 | NA | NA | CASSQTGLTGELFF | TGTGCCAGCAGCCAAACAGGGCTCACCGGGGAGCTGTTTTTT
TRBJ2-3 | TRBV4-1 | few | NA | CASSQDQTMWTASTDTQYF | TGCGCCAGCAGCCAAGATCAGACCATGTGGACAGCCTCCACAGATACGCAGTATTTT
TRBJ2-1 | TRBV7-6 | many | NA | CASSPLPDSLNEQFF | TGTGCCAGCAGTCCTCTCCCCGATAGCCTCAATGAGCAGTTCTTC
TRBJ1-1 | TRBV15 | NA | TRBD1 | CATSRVEIGQANTEAFF | TGTGCCACCAGCAGAGTCGAAATTGGACAGGCGAACACTGAAGCTTTCTTT
TRBJ2-5 | TRBV2 | NA | NA | CASSERAGAETQYF | TGTGCCAGCAGTGAAAGGGCGGGTGCCGAGACCCAGTACTTC
TRBJ1-1 | TRBV29-1 | NA | NA | CSVEDRGRNTEAFF | TGCAGCGTTGAAGATCGAGGGAGGAACACTGAAGCTTTCTTT
TRBJ2-6 | TRBV6-5 | many | TRBD2 | CASSYRGAGAEFVLTF | TGTGCCAGCAGTTACAGGGGCGCGGGAGCAGAGTTCGTCCTGACTTTC
TRBJ2-3 | TRBV7-6 | few | NA | CASSLFGADTQYF | TGTGCCAGCAGCTTATTTGGGGCAGATACGCAGTATTTT
TRBJ2-5 | TRBV10-3 | many | NA | CAISERLGETQYF | TGTGCCATCAGTGAGAGGTTGGGGGAGACCCAGTACTTC
TRBJ2-2 | TRBV7-8 | many | TRBD2 | CASSLRASGGVMTGELFF | TGTGCCAGCAGCTTACGGGCAAGCGGGGGGGTTATGACCGGGGAGCTGTTTTTT
TRBJ1-5 | TRBV2 | few | NA | CASSHSAGNQPQHF | TGTGCCAGCAGTCACTCCGCGGGCAATCAGCCCCAGCATTTT